The clone carrying this T cell receptor (beta chain) was detected only a few times. Its antigen is unidentified. CDR3 regions of TCR beta were amplified from RNA transcripts. First-round RT-PCR employed HTBI primers, with a second-round multiplex PCR after it. TCRdb re-called the multiplex PCR reads with MiXCR, one entry per CDR3 protein. Of around 1,200,000 distinct CDR3 sequences in the sample, about 36% were seen once. The record originates from a study of Graves' ophthalmopathy and Graves' hyperthyroidism. Clinical symptoms, serum thyroxine, TRAb, thyroid ultrasound and orbital computed tomography formed the basis of diagnosis. Trimming removed 4 bases from V and 6 bases from J; junction bases left unmatched: 10. The CDR3 length is 16 residues. CDR1 is SGHVS and CDR2 is FQNEAQ in the germline V gene. Notes on the study in general: Most thyroid-expanded clonotypes exceeding 0.001 frequency were also found in blood.

This clonotype was sampled from an adult man with Graves' hyperthyroidism. The rearrangement uses TRBV7-8 and TRBJ2-2; 8 bases fit TRBD2. The sequenced sample consisted of peripheral blood or thyroid tissue (not recorded which). The CDR3 bases are TGTGCCAGCAGCTCTAGGGCCGCGGGGGGCCCCGGGGAGCTGTTTTTT. This codes for CASSSRAAGGPGELFF.